Sequencing of this T cell receptor beta chain was carried out in a study of blood T cell repertoires in COVID-19. Study information: Samples came from the United States, Italy and Spain, spanning acute and convalescent COVID-19.

Profiled with immunoSEQ multiplex PCR; TCRdb holds only in-frame clones, not every one. The table records 88,000 or so clones, about 86% of them present only once. V was cut by 3 bases and J by 7 bases, with 9 bases left in between. The CDR3 sequence is 13 residues long. The material sequenced was peripheral blood. The chain is built from TRBV12-3 or TRBV12-4 and TRBJ2-2, with D unresolved. The clonotype was recovered from a man aged 60 to 75 with acute or convalescent COVID-19. In DNA, the CDR3 is TGTGCCAGCAGTTTTCAGATCAACGGGGAGCTGTTTTTT. Translating gives CASSFQINGELFF.